The sequence of this TCR beta chain was determined in a study of T cells after yellow fever vaccination. Broader study findings: Overall, a small share of clonotypes was seen in both CD4 and CD8 compartments. When the response was secondary, it was weaker but reached its peak faster, day 5 versus 15.

The CDR3 has 16 residues. V was pared by 4 bases and J by 0 bases, with 10 bases between. Germline V gives CDR1 MGHRA, CDR2 YSYEKL. This clonotype was counted a few times. Antigen specificity is unknown. By 5'RACE template switching, TCR cDNA was produced, with a universal primer site and UMIs added in the process. A single record per CDR3 protein comes from TCRdb applying MiXCR to the 5' RACE reads. Of under 300,000 distinct CDR3 sequences in the sample, less than 7.5% were seen once. The TCR originated in a young man who received the YFV17D yellow fever vaccine. The rearrangement links TRBV4-1 to TRBJ2-6; possibly TRBD1 for D (5 bases). Specimen: CD4+ T cells sorted from PBMCs, collected on the day of the yellow fever booster vaccination. Here the CDR3 DNA reads TGCGCCAGCAGCCCGCAGGGATTCTCTGGGGCCAACGTCCTGACTTTC. Protein: CASSPQGFSGANVLTF.